This record covers a single T cell receptor beta chain. This specimen belongs to a study of blood T cell repertoires in COVID-19. Germline V gene sequence: CDR1 LNHDA, CDR2 SQIVND (reference sequence). The CDR3 has 15 amino acids. V was trimmed by 1 base and J by 2 bases, leaving 12 bases between them. The Seattle site enrolled patients during active infection and followed them longitudinally. Data came from immunoSEQ multiplex PCR; TCRdb stores just in-frame clones and leaves some out. The profile covers approximately 200,000 clones, with roughly 77% appearing a single time and over 5% taken by the ten largest.

What was sequenced was peripheral blood. The TCR was taken from a middle-aged woman with COVID-19, enrolled during active disease. The chain couples TRBV19 to TRBJ2-7; perhaps TRBD2 as D (6 bases). In DNA form, the CDR3 reads TGTGCCAGTAGTATAGGAGGACTAAGCACCTACGAGCAGTACTTC. Translation: CASSIGGLSTYEQYF.